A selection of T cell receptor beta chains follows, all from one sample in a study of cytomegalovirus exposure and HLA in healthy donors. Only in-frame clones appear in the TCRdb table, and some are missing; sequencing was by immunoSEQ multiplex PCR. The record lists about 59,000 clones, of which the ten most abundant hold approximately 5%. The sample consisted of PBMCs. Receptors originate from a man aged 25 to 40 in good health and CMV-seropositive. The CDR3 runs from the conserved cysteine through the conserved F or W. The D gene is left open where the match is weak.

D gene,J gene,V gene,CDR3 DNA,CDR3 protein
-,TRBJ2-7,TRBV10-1,TGCGCCAGCAGGGACAGTGAATACGAGCAGTACTTC,CASRDSEYEQYF
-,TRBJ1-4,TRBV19,TGTGCCAGTAGTGAGCTTAATGAAAAACTGTTTTTT,CASSELNEKLFF
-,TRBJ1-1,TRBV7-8,TGTGCCAGCAGCTTAGGAACCTTCAGGGACACTGAAGCTTTCTTT,CASSLGTFRDTEAFF
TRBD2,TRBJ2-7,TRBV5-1,TGCGCCAGCAGCTTGGCGGCGGGAGTGGTGATCGAGCAGTACTTC,CASSLAAGVVIEQYF
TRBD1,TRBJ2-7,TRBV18,TGTGCCAGCTCACCGCCCGGGACAGGGGTCTACGAGCAGTACTTC,CASSPPGTGVYEQYF
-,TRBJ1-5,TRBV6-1,TGTGCCAGCCTCTCCACAGGGCTAAATCAGCCCCAGCATTTT,CASLSTGLNQPQHF
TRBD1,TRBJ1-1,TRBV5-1,TGCGCCAGCAGCTGGGGACAGGGGAACACTGAAGCTTTCTTT,CASSWGQGNTEAFF
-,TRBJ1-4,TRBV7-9,TGTGCCAGCACCCCGGCGGATGAAAAACTGTTTTTT,CASTPADEKLFF
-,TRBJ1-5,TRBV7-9,TGTGCCAGCAGCCCGGGGGTCTGGCAGCCCCAGCATTTT,CASSPGVWQPQHF
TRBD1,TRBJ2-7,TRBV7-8,TGTGCCAGCAGCGGCCGGGGACAGGGCGAGACCTACGAGCAGTACTTC,CASSGRGQGETYEQYF
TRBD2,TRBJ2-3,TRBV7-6,TGTGCCAGCAGCTTACCCTCTCTAGCGGGGGGTAGCACAGATACGCAGTATTTT,CASSLPSLAGGSTDTQYF
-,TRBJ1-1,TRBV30,TGTGCCTGGAGTGCAGACAGCATGAACACTGAAGCTTTCTTT,CAWSADSMNTEAFF
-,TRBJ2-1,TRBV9,TGTGCCAGCAGCGTTGGACAGAGCTCCGACAATGAGCAGTTCTTC,CASSVGQSSDNEQFF
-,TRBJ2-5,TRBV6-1,TGTGCCAGCAGTCTCCAGGGACGGGGGAGAGAGACCCAGTACTTC,CASSLQGRGRETQYF
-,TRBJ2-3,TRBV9,TGTGCCAGCAGCGCCGGACTACCCCCTACTCGAGATACGCAGTATTTT,CASSAGLPPTRDTQYF
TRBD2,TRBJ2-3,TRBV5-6,TGTGCCAGCAGCTTACTAGCGGGGGACGCAGATACGCAGTATTTT,CASSLLAGDADTQYF
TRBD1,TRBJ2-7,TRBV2,TGTGCCAGCAGTCCGGGACAGGGCCCCTACGAGCAGTACTTC,CASSPGQGPYEQYF
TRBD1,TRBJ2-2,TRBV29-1,TGCAGCGGCGGACAGGGTAGCACCGGGGAGCTGTTTTTT,CSGGQGSTGELFF
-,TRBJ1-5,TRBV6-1,TGTGCCAGCAGTGACCAGAGCAATCAGCCCCAGCATTTT,CASSDQSNQPQHF
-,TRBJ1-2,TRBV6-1,TGTGCCAGCAGGAAACGGGGGGAGGACTATGGCTACACCTTC,CASRKRGEDYGYTF
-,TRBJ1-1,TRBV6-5,TGTGCCAGCAGCTACAGGGAGGAAACTGAAGCTTTCTTT,CASSYREETEAFF
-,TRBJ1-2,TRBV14,TGTGCCAGCAGCCACGACAGTGTCAGCTATGGCTACACCTTC,CASSHDSVSYGYTF
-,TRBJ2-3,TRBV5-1,TGCGCCAGCAGCTGGTCCGGGACTCTTCGAGCCACAGATACGCAGTATTTT,CASSWSGTLRATDTQYF
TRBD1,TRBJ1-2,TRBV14,TGTGCCAGCAGCCAGGACAGGGTCGGCTACACCTTC,CASSQDRVGYTF
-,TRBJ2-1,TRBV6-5,TGTGCCAGCAGTTACGCTACGGGGAGGGAGCAGTTCTTC,CASSYATGREQFF
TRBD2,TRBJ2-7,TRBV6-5,TGTGCCAGCAGTTACTTGGCTAGCGGGGGCTACGAGCAGTACTTC,CASSYLASGGYEQYF
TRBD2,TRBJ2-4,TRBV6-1,TGTGCCAGCAGTGACCTCTTCCGGGGGGGCCGTCAAAACATTCAGTACTTC,CASSDLFRGGRQNIQYF
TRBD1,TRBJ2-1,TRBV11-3,TGTGCCAGCAGCACCCGGGACAGGGTTTCCTACAATGAGCAGTTCTTC,CASSTRDRVSYNEQFF
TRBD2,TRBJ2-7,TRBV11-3,TGTGCCAGCAGCACGGGACAGTCGACTAGCGGGACCACCTACGAGCAGTACTTC,CASSTGQSTSGTTYEQYF
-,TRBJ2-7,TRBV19,TGTGCCAGTAGGGGCGACAGTACTACCGCCTACGAGCAGTACTTC,CASRGDSTTAYEQYF
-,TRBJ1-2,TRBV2,TGTGCCTCCACTTCGGCAGGCGGGAGCTATGGCTACACCTTC,CASTSAGGSYGYTF
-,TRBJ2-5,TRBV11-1,TGTGCCAGCCAGGGGCGGGAGACCCAGTACTTC,CASQGRETQYF
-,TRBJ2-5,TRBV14,TGTGCCAGCAGCCATGCGGGGCTAGAGACCCAGTACTTC,CASSHAGLETQYF
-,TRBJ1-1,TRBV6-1,TGTGCCAGCAGTGTCATCTACATCGGGGACACTGAAGCTTTCTTT,CASSVIYIGDTEAFF
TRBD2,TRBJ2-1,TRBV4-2,TGTGCCAGCAGCCAAGAACTAGCGGCTTACAATGAGCAGTTCTTC,CASSQELAAYNEQFF
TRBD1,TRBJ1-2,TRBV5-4,TGTGCCAGCAGTTCCCCGGGACAGGGAAACTATGGCTACACCTTC,CASSSPGQGNYGYTF
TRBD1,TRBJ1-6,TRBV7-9,TGTGCCAGCAGCCCGCCGTCGGACAGGGGGTCACCCCTCCACTTT,CASSPPSDRGSPLHF